This TCR beta chain was sequenced in a study of CD8 T cells in ankylosing spondylitis. The study, taken as a whole, reports: Disease-linked clones were CD8+ and relatively rare in peripheral blood. It appeared that ankylosing spondylitis blood was characterized by a TCR beta motif of about eight highly homologous variants.

Making use of molecular barcodes, quantitative 5'-RACE generated TCR beta libraries. TCRdb used MiXCR to reprocess the 5' RACE reads, holding one entry per CDR3 protein. The table lists roughly 490,000 distinct CDR3 sequences, approximately 5.3% of them singletons, with roughly 3.5% in the top ten. The V end lost 3 bases, the J end lost 5 bases, and 13 bases lay between the germline ends. The CDR3 has 14 amino acids. Germline lookup yields CDR1 KGHSH and CDR2 LQKENI. The table lists this clonotype with many counts. Its antigen is unknown. Source material: blood, either unsorted or a sorted T cell fraction (not recorded which). The chain couples TRBV18 to TRBJ1-2; D possibly corresponds to TRBD1 (5 bases). This TCR was sampled from a male donor with ankylosing spondylitis. CDR3 residues: CASSPGPGRYGYTF. The CDR3 nucleotides read TGTGCCAGCTCACCCGGGCCGGGACGGTATGGCTACACCTTC.